This T cell receptor beta chain was obtained from a study of CD8+ T cells in alopecia areata. Study background: Severity of treated patients was scored by affected scalp percentage. Study-wide findings and caveats: Numerous clones, expanded in lesions, remained in scalp and blood during tofacitinib. Scalp samples also yield sequences from resident alphabeta T cells of normal skin.

Isolated RNA was reverse transcribed into cDNA used as the sequencing template. Sequenced by immunoSEQ multiplex PCR; TCRdb stores in-frame clones only, minus some. The data show fewer than 250,000 clones, less than 50% seen once. Notes on this clone: As yet, its antigen is unknown.

The germline CDR1 and CDR2 sequences are SGHKS and YYEKEE (reference sequence). CDR3 length equals 15 residues. The V end was cut by 4 bases, the J end by 3 bases, with 15 bases between. Treatment in this sample: oral pan-JAK inhibitor, 5-10 mg twice daily. Peripheral blood samples and lesional scalp punch biopsies were obtained from alopecia areata patients. The sequence derives from a human donor with alopecia areata. The genes are TRBV5-5 and TRBJ2-3; possible D gene TRBD2, 6 bases. Source: CD4+ T cells sorted from blood, taken at approximately week 37, from a patient treated with tofacitinib. The CDR3: CASSQSGRTTDTQYF. CDR3 nucleotide sequence: TGTGCCAGCAGCCAGTCCGGGAGAACGACAGATACGCAGTATTTT.